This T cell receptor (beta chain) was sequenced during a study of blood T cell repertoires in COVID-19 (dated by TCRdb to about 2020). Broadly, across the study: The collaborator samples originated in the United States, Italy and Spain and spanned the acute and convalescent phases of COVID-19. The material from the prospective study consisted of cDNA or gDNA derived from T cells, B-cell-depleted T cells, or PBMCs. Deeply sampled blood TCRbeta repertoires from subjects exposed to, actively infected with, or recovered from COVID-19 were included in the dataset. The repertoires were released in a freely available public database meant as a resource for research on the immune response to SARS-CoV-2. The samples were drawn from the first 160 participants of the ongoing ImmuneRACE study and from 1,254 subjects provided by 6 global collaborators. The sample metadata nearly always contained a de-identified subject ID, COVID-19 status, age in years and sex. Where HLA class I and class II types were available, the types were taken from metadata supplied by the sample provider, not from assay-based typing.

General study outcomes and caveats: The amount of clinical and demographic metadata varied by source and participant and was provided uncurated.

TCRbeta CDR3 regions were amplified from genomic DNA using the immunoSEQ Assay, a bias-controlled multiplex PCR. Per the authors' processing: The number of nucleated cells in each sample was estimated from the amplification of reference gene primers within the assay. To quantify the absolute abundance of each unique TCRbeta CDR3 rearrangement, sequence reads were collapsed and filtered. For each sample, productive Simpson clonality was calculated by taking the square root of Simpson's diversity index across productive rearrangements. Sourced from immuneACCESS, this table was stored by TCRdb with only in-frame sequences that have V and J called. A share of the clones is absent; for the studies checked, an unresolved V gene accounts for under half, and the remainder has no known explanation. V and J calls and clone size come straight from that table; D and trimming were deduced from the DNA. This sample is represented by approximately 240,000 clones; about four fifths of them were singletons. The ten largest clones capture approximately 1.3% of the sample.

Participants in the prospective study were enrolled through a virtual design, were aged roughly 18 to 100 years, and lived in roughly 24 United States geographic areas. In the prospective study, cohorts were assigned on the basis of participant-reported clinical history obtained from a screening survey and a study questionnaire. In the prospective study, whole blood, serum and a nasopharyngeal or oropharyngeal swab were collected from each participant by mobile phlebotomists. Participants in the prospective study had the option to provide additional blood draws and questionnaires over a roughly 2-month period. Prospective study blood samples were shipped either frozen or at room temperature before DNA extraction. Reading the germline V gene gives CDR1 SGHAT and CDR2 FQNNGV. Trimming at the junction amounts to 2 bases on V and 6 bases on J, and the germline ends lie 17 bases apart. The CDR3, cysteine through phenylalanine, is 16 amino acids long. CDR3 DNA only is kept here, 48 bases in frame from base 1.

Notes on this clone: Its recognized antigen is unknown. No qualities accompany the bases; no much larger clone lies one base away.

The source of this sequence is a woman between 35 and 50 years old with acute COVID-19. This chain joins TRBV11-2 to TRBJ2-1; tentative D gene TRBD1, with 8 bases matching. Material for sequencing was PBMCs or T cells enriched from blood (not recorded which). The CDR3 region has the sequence CASSLYDRGGSNEQFF. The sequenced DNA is TGTGCCAGCAGCTTATACGACAGGGGAGGGAGCAATGAGCAGTTCTTC.